The next 14 T cell receptor beta chains were all read from a single sample in a study of CD4+ T cells in melanoma. Repertoires were generated with immunoSEQ multiplex PCR, while TCRdb's copy carries only in-frame clones and drops some. The sample yields 110,000 to 150,000 clones, approximately 91% seen once. These receptors came from a human donor with melanoma.

The genes are TRBV2 and TRBJ2-5; 7 bases line up with TRBD2. Germline CDR1 and CDR2: SNHLY and FYNNEI. V lost 4 bases, J lost 2 bases, and 7 bases stayed unmatched. The CDR3 has 15 residues. The CDR3 bases are TGTGCCAGCAGTGTCCAACTAGCGTCTCAAGAGACCCAGTACTTC. This encodes CASSVQLASQETQYF.

The chain links TRBV5-1 to TRBJ2-6; TRBD2 might be the D (5 bases). V lost 1 base to trimming and J lost 1 base, with 9 bases between them. This CDR3 is built from 16 residues. Germline lookup yields CDR1 SGHRS and CDR2 YFSETQ. The CDR3 loop is CASSLLGGSGANVLTF. Written as DNA, the CDR3 is TGCGCCAGCAGCTTGTTAGGAGGTTCTGGGGCCAACGTCCTGACTTTC.

V gene TRBV5-1 combines with J gene TRBJ1-6; tentative D call: TRBD1 (6 bases). CDR3 length equals 14 residues. Germline assignment: CDR1 SGHRS and CDR2 YFSETQ. The ends were cut back, 4 bases at V and 10 bases at J, with 15 bases in the middle. CDR3 protein: CASSIQGWGSPLHF. DNA for the CDR3: TGCGCCAGCAGCATACAGGGTTGGGGGTCACCCCTCCACTTT.

This chain joins TRBV5-4 and TRBJ1-2; D uncertain. Germline V gene data show CDR1 as SGHNT and CDR2 as YYREEE (reference sequence). This CDR3 has 14 amino acids. Deletions cut 4 bases from V and 1 base from J, with 11 bases between. CDR3 nucleotides: TGTGCCAGCAGCCGAGAAAATCTTAACTATGGCTACACCTTC. Translated: CASSRENLNYGYTF.

The gene calls are TRBV16 and TRBJ1-3; no reliable D call. This CDR3 region has 15 residues. The V gene's germline CDR1 is KGHSY and CDR2 FQNENV. With 0 bases removed from V and 2 bases from J, the gap between germline ends came to 8 bases. CDR3 sequence: CASSQSTVPGNTIYF. CDR3 DNA sequence: TGTGCCAGCAGCCAATCTACGGTCCCTGGAAACACCATATATTTT. The complete variable domain, with remaining parts taken from reference TRBV16 and TRBJ1-3, reads GEEVAQTPKHLVRGEGQKAKLYCAPIKGHSYVFWYQQVLKNEFKFLISFQNENVFDETGMPKERFSAKCLPNSPCSLEIQATKLEDSAVYFCASSQSTVPGNTIYFGEGSWLTVV.

The CDR3: CASSGGGTIGYTF. CDR3 sequence (DNA): TGTGCCAGCAGTGGAGGGGGGACCATCGGCTACACCTTC. The chain is built from TRBV2 and TRBJ1-2, with D perhaps TRBD1 (6 bases). The CDR3 loop spans 13 amino acids. V dropped 4 bases and J dropped 8 bases, with 14 bases sitting between them. Looked up from germline, CDR1 is SNHLY and CDR2 is FYNNEI.

The V and J genes are TRBV6-5 and TRBJ2-1; TRBD2 matches at 15 bases. Germline loops: CDR1 MNHEY, CDR2 SVGAGI. After removal of 5 bases from V and 9 bases from J, the junction contained 5 bases not matched to a gene. The CDR3 extends over 15 amino acids. The CDR3 protein is CASSGLAGGKSEQFF. In DNA form, the CDR3 reads TGTGCCAGCAGTGGACTAGCGGGGGGGAAGAGTGAGCAGTTCTTC.

The chain is built from TRBV7-3 and TRBJ2-3; tentative D call: TRBD2 (6 bases). CDR3 length: 14 amino acids. V lost 2 bases to trimming and J lost 6 bases, with 12 bases between them. Germline V lookup: CDR1 SGHTA, CDR2 FQGTGA. The CDR3 protein is CASSLLAGTDTQYF. The CDR3 DNA follows: TGTGCCAGCAGCTTATTGGCGGGGACGGATACGCAGTATTTT.

The chain has TRBV5-6 and TRBJ2-3; 8 bases match TRBD2. The germline V gene encodes CDR1 SGHDT and CDR2 YYEEEE. V lost 0 bases to trimming and J lost 2 bases; unmatched junction nucleotides: 2. This CDR3 is built from 15 residues. CDR3 amino acids: CASSLGGGPTDTQYF. CDR3 DNA: TGTGCCAGCAGCTTGGGCGGGGGGCCCACAGATACGCAGTATTTT.

This clone was seen a single time. The CDR3 here is CASSLVYTDTQYF. In DNA, the CDR3 is TGTGCCAGCAGCCTGGTATACACAGATACGCAGTATTTT. The J gene is TRBJ2-3, the V gene TRBV13; D is uncertain. Germline CDR1 PRHDT, CDR2 FYEKMQ (reference sequence). Deletions cut 5 bases from V and 2 bases from J, with 8 bases between. CDR3 size: 13 residues.

CDR3 sequence reads: CASSQAPGAGGETQYF. In nucleotides, the CDR3 is TGCGCCAGCAGCCAAGCCCCCGGAGCGGGGGGGGAGACCCAGTACTTC. The chain joins TRBV4-1 to TRBJ2-5; 10 bases line up with TRBD2. CDR3 length: 16 amino acids. The germline gives CDR1 MGHRA, CDR2 YSYEKL. V lost 1 base to trimming and J lost 5 bases; unmatched junction nucleotides: 7.

The chain employs TRBV9 and TRBJ1-3; D is ambiguous. This CDR3 spans 13 amino acids. Germline V gene data show CDR1 as SGDLS and CDR2 as YYNGEE. V was cut by 0 bases and J by 8 bases, with 9 bases left in between. Here the CDR3 reads CASSVEYSDTIYF. The DNA of the CDR3 is TGTGCCAGCAGCGTAGAATATTCGGACACCATATATTTT.

The chain links TRBV19 to TRBJ2-4; TRBD1 might be the D (6 bases). The germline V gene encodes CDR1 LNHDA and CDR2 SQIVND (reference sequence). Trimming removed 3 bases at V and 5 bases at J, with 11 bases between. The CDR3 consists of 14 residues. The CDR3 DNA follows: TGTGCCAGTAGTATCCAGGGGCGGCAAAACATTCAGTACTTC. It encodes CASSIQGRQNIQYF.

This clone was found a few times. The chain joins TRBV30 to TRBJ1-1; 8 nucleotides line up with TRBD1. The ends lost 1 base at V and 11 bases at J; junction bases unmatched: 9. This CDR3 has 13 amino acids. The germline V gene encodes CDR1 GTSNPN and CDR2 SVGIG (reference sequence). CDR3 residues: CAWSARQGNGAFF. CDR3 nucleotide sequence: TGTGCCTGGAGTGCAAGACAGGGGAATGGGGCTTTCTTT.